This entry concerns a single TCR beta chain. Its antigen is unknown. A much larger clone lies one base from this, so it may be a read error. These data belong to a study of identical twins. Overall study results and limits: Fewer insertions characterized abundant cord blood beta clonotypes, whereas memory repertoires showed none. For out-of-frame beta sequences, excess twin sharing was weaker.

It was template switching that added a universal primer site, and there were unique molecular identifiers on the cDNA. Each CDR3 protein is one row after TCRdb ran MiXCR on the 5' RACE reads. The sample consists of 1,800,000 or so distinct CDR3 sequences, around a third of them appearing once. The sample was cord blood. This sequence originates from a newborn girl in good health.

Written as DNA, the CDR3 is TGTGCCAGCAGCCCGCGACAGCTACCCTACAATAAGCAGTTCTTC. Its translation: CASSPRQLPYNKQFF. This sequence joins TRBV27 and TRBJ2-1, with D tentatively TRBD1 (5 bases). The CDR3 totals 15 residues. Per the germline V gene, CDR1 is MNHEY and CDR2 is SMNVEV (reference sequence).